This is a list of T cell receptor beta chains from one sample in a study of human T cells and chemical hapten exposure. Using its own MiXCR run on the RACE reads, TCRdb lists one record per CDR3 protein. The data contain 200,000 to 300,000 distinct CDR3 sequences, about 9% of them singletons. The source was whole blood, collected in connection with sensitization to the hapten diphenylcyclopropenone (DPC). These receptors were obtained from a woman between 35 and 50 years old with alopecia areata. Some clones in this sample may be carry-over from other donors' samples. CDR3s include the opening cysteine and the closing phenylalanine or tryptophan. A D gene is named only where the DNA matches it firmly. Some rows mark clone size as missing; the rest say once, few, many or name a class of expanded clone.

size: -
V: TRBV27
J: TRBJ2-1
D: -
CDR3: CASPGGCPSYNEQFF
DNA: TGTGCCAGCCCTGGGGGCTGTCCCTCCTACAATGAGCAGTTCTTC

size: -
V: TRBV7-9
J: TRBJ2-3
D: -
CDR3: CASTLGGRGTDTQYF
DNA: TGTGCCAGCACCTTAGGGGGGCGAGGCACAGATACGCAGTATTTT

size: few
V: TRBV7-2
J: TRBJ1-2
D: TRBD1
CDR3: CASRKGGEGYGYTF
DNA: TGTGCCAGCCGCAAAGGGGGCGAGGGCTATGGCTACACCTTC

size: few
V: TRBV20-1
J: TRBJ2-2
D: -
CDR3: CSAIGTTNTGELFF
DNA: TGCAGTGCTATCGGGACCACGAACACCGGGGAGCTGTTTTTT

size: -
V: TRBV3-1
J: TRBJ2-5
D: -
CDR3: CASSPTRQETQYF
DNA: TGTGCCAGCAGCCCGACTAGACAAGAGACCCAGTACTTC

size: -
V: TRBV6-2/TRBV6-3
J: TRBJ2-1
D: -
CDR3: CASSYSSMDNEQFF
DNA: TGTGCCAGCAGTTACTCGAGTATGGACAATGAGCAGTTCTTC

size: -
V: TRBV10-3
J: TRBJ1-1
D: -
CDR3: CAISESLSGALGAEAFF
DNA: TGTGCCATCAGTGAGTCTTTATCCGGGGCCCTGGGGGCTGAAGCTTTCTTT

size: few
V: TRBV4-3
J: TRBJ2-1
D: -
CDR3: CASSQGAGRTYNEQFF
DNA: TGCGCCAGCAGCCAAGGAGCAGGGAGGACCTACAATGAGCAGTTCTTC

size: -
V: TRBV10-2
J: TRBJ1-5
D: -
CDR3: CASSPLGTSNQPQHF
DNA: TGCGCCAGCAGTCCCCTCGGGACAAGCAATCAGCCCCAGCATTTT

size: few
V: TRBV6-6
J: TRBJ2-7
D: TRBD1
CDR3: CASSPGQGNANEQYF
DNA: TGTGCCAGCAGTCCTGGACAGGGGAACGCCAACGAGCAGTACTTC

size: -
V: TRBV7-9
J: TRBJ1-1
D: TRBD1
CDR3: CASSLSAGGIGEAFF
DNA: TGTGCCAGCAGCTTATCTGCAGGGGGCATCGGTGAAGCTTTCTTT

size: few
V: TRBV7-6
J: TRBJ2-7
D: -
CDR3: CASSLQVTYEQYF
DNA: TGTGCCAGCAGCTTACAGGTAACCTACGAGCAGTACTTC

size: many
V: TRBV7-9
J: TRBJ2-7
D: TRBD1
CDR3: CASSRTGYEQYF
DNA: TGTGCCAGCAGTCGGACAGGGTACGAGCAGTACTTC

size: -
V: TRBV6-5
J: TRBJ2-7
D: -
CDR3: CASRGLPLSYEQYF
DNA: TGTGCCAGCCGGGGATTACCTCTCTCCTACGAGCAGTACTTC

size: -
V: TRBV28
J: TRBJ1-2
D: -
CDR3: CASSLEVNYGYTF
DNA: TGTGCCAGCAGTTTAGAGGTGAACTATGGCTACACCTTC

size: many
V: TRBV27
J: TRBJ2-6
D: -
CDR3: CASSLWAPGANVLTF
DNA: TGTGCCAGCAGTTTATGGGCCCCTGGGGCCAACGTCCTGACTTTC

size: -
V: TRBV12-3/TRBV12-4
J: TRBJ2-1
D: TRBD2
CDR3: CASWGTSGTEQFF
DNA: TGTGCCAGCTGGGGGACTAGCGGGACCGAGCAGTTCTTC

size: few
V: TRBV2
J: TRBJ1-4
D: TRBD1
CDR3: CASRPQGLRTEKLFF
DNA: TGTGCCAGCAGGCCACAGGGGCTTCGGACGGAAAAACTGTTTTTT

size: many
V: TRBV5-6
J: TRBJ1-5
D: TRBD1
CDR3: CASSLGTGRSNQPQHF
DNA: TGTGCCAGCAGCTTGGGGACAGGAAGGAGCAATCAGCCCCAGCATTTT

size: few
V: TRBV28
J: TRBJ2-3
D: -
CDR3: CASSFIAPTHGDTQYF
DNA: TGTGCCAGCAGTTTTATAGCCCCCACTCATGGAGATACGCAGTATTTT

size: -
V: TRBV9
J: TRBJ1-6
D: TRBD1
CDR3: CASSAGQGGNSPLHF
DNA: TGTGCCAGCAGCGCGGGACAGGGCGGTAATTCACCCCTCCACTTT

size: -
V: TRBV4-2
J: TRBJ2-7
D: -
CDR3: CASSQDGSSYEQYF
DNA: TGTGCCAGCAGCCAAGACGGCAGCTCCTACGAGCAGTACTTC

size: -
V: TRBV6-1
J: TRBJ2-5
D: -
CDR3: CASSDNRRETQYF
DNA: TGTGCCAGCAGTGACAACAGGAGGGAGACCCAGTACTTC

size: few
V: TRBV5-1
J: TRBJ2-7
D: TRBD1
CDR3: CASSLVGTELHEQYF
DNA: TGCGCCAGCAGCTTGGTGGGGACAGAACTTCACGAGCAGTACTTC

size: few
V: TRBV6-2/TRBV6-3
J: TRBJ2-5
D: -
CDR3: CASSYAGAKRETQYF
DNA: TGTGCCAGCAGTTATGCAGGGGCCAAGCGAGAGACCCAGTACTTC

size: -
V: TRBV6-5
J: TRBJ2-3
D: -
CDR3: CASSLQDFTLHTDTQYF
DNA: TGTGCCAGCAGCCTTCAAGACTTCACGCTCCACACAGATACGCAGTATTTT

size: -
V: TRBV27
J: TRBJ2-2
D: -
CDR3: CASIRSAGSTGELFF
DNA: TGTGCCAGCATAAGGTCAGCCGGGTCCACCGGGGAGCTGTTTTTT

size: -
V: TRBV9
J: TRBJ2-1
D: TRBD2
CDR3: CASSVRAGGPGNEQFF
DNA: TGTGCCAGCAGCGTTCGAGCGGGAGGGCCGGGCAATGAGCAGTTCTTC

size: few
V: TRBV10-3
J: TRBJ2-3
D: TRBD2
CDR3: CAIGLAGQGTDTQYF
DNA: TGTGCCATCGGTCTAGCGGGACAAGGCACAGATACGCAGTATTTT

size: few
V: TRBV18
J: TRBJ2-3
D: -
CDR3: CASSPPSAGAQYF
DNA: TGTGCCAGCTCACCACCGAGCGCAGGGGCGCAGTATTTT

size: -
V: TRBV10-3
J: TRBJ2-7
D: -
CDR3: CAIRPIHSYEQYF
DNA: TGTGCCATCAGGCCCATACACTCCTACGAGCAGTACTTC

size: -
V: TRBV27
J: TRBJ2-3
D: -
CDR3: CARPHPFRVPFTDTQYF
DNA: TGTGCCAGGCCTCATCCCTTCCGGGTTCCTTTCACAGATACGCAGTATTTT

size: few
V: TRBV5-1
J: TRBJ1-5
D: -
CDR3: CASSLGVTGHQPQHF
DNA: TGCGCCAGCAGCTTGGGAGTAACAGGACACCAGCCCCAGCATTTT

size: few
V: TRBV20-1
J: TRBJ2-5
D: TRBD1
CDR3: CSASRGLETQYF
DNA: TGCAGTGCTTCCAGGGGGCTAGAGACCCAGTACTTC

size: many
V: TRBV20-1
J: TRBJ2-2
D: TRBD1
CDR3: CSANRGFGELFF
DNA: TGCAGTGCCAACAGGGGATTCGGGGAGCTGTTTTTT

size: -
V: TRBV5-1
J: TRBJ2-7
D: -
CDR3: CASSLDPVSGAAYEQYF
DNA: TGCGCCAGCAGCTTGGATCCAGTGTCGGGGGCTGCCTACGAGCAGTACTTC

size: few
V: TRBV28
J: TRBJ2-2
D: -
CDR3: CASSLGGGYTGELFF
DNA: TGTGCCAGCAGTTTAGGTGGGGGTTACACCGGGGAGCTGTTTTTT

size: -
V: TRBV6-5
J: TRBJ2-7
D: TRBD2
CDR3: CASSYAGDGAYEQYF
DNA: TGTGCCAGCAGTTACGCGGGGGACGGAGCCTACGAGCAGTACTTC

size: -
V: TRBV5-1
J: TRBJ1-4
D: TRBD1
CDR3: CASSFQGAATNEKLFF
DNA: TGCGCCAGCAGCTTTCAGGGGGCCGCGACTAATGAAAAACTGTTTTTT

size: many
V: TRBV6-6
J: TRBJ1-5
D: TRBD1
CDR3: CASRKGQGFDQPQHF
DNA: TGTGCCAGCAGGAAGGGACAGGGATTCGATCAGCCCCAGCATTTT

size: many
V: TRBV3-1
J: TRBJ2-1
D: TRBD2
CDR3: CASSLSTSGKNNEQFF
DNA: TGTGCCAGCAGCCTTTCGACTAGCGGGAAGAACAATGAGCAGTTCTTC

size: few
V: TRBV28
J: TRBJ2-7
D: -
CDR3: CASSAGGYYEQYF
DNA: TGTGCCAGCAGCGCGGGCGGATACTACGAGCAGTACTTC

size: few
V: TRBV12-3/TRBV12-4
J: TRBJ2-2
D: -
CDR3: CASSLGEGTTGELFF
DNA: TGTGCCAGCAGTTTAGGGGAAGGGACCACCGGGGAGCTGTTTTTT

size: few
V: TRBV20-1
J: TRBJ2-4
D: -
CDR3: CSARGDRGIQYF
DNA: TGCAGTGCTAGGGGGGACCGTGGCATTCAGTACTTC

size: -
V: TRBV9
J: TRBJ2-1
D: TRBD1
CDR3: CASSPETGSISYNEQFF
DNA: TGTGCCAGCAGCCCAGAGACAGGGTCAATTTCCTACAATGAGCAGTTCTTC

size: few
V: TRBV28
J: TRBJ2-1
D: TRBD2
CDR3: CASRPRGTSGRGEQFF
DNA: TGTGCCAGCAGGCCGAGGGGGACTAGCGGGAGGGGTGAGCAGTTCTTC

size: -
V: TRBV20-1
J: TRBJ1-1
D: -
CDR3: CSARTFGGPQTTEAFF
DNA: TGCAGTGCTAGGACTTTTGGCGGCCCCCAGACCACTGAAGCTTTCTTT

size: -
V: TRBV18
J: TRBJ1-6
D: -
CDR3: CASSPAGVVTPLHF
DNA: TGTGCCAGCTCACCGGCCGGGGTCGTGACACCCCTCCACTTT

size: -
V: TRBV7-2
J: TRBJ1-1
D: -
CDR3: CASSLQGPARYF
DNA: TGTGCCAGCAGCTTACAGGGACCAGCCCGTTATTTT

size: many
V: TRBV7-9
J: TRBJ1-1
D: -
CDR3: CASSLPVNTEAFF
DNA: TGTGCCAGCAGCTTGCCCGTGAACACTGAAGCTTTCTTT

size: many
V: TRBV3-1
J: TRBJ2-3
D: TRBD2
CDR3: CASSQTSGRASGTQYF
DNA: TGTGCCAGCAGCCAAACTAGCGGGAGGGCCTCGGGTACGCAGTATTTT